A single sample is the source of the 4 T cell receptor beta chains below, sequenced in a study of blood T cell repertoires in COVID-19 (dated by TCRdb to 2020 to 2021). Library preparation was by the immunoSEQ multiplex PCR assay. Held by TCRdb, this immuneACCESS table contains in-frame sequences only and omits some clones. Under half of the omission traces to an unresolved V gene where checked; the cause of the rest is unknown. This sample holds about 21,000 clones; around 82% were observed only once. The ten largest clonotypes hold roughly 13% of the sample. The sample comprised peripheral blood. The receptor set was obtained from a man aged 55 to 69 with active COVID-19.

This chain connects TRBV19 to TRBJ2-3; D might be TRBD1 (6 bases). Trimming shortened V by 4 bases and J by 0 bases, and 14 bases separated the two germline ends. Germline V gene sequence: CDR1 LNHDA, CDR2 SQIVND (reference sequence). The CDR3 totals 16 residues. In nucleotides, the CDR3 is TGTGCCAGTAGTACCGGACAGAAAACTAGCACAGATACGCAGTATTTT. It specifies CASSTGQKTSTDTQYF. Combining the CDR3 with reference TRBV19 and TRBJ2-3 gives the whole variable domain DGGITQSPKYLFRKEGQNVTLSCEQNLNHDAMYWYRQDPGQGLRLIYYSQIVNDFQKGDIAEGYSVSREKKESFPLTVTSAQKNPTAFYLCASSTGQKTSTDTQYFGPGTRLTVL.

V usage is TRBV5-8 and J usage is TRBJ2-2, with 9 bases fitting TRBD2. V was pared by 4 bases and J by 2 bases, with 3 bases of the junction left unmatched. Looked up from germline, CDR1 is SGHTS and CDR2 is YDEGEE. The CDR3 is 15 amino acids. The CDR3 region is CASSLGLANTGELFF. Here the CDR3 DNA reads TGTGCCAGCAGCCTGGGACTAGCAAACACCGGGGAGCTGTTTTTT.

V gene TRBV18 combines with J gene TRBJ2-1, with a tentative D call TRBD2 (10 bases). Trimming pared 1 base from V and 9 bases from J, leaving 28 bases between. CDR3 length: 19 residues. Germline CDR1 is KGHSH and CDR2 is LQKENI. The CDR3 spells CASSPLMLQGASGRFEQFF. The CDR3 DNA follows: TGTGCCAGCTCACCACTTATGTTACAGGGGGCTAGCGGGAGATTTGAGCAGTTCTTC.

The CDR3 region is CASSLQNYEQYF. Here the CDR3 DNA reads TGTGCCAGCAGTTTACAGAACTACGAGCAGTACTTC. The chain is built from TRBV28 and TRBJ2-7; D gene unclear. The CDR3 totals 12 residues. CDR1 and CDR2 from the germline V gene are MDHEN and SYDVKM. The V and J ends lost 2 bases and 3 bases respectively, with 5 bases between them.